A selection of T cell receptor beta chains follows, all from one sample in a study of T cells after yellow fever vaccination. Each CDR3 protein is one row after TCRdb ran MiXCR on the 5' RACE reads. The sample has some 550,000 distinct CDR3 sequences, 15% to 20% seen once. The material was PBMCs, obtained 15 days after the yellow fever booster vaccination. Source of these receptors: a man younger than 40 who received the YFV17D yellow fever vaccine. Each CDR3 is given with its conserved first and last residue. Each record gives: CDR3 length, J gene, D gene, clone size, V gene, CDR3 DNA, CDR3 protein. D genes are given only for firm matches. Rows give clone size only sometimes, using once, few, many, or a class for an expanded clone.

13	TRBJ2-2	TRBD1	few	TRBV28	TGTGCCAGCAGGGGACAGGGTCCCGGGGAGCTGTTTTTT	CASRGQGPGELFF
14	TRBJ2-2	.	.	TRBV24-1	TGTGCCACCAGTGATAAGACAGTAACCGGGGAGCTGTTTTTT	CATSDKTVTGELFF
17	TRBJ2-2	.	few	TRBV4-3	TGCGCCAGCAGCCAAAAATCCCGGGGCTACGACACCGGGGAGCTGTTTTTT	CASSQKSRGYDTGELFF
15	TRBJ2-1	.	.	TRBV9	TGTGCCAGCAGCGTAGTAGCGCACTCTTACAATGTGCAGTTCTTC	CASSVVAHSYNVQFF
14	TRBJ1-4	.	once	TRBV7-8	TGTGCCAGCAGCTTGTACTCGGTCGATGAAAAACTGTTTTTT	CASSLYSVDEKLFF
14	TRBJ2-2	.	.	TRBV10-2	TGCGCCAGCAGGGAAGCAACTGTTGGGGGGGAGCTGTTTTTT	CASREATVGGELFF
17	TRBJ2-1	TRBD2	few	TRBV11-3	TGTGCCAGCAGCTCCCTCGCTAGCGGAGCCCGGGGCAATGAGCAGTTCTTC	CASSSLASGARGNEQFF
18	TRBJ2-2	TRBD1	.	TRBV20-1	TGCAGTGCTAGTTCGGGGGGACAGGGGATGAAGTCCACCGGGGAGCTGTTTTTT	CSASSGGQGMKSTGELFF
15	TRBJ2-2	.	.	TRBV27	TGTGCCAGCAGTTCTTTAGCGGCGAACACCGGGGAGCTGTTTTTT	CASSSLAANTGELFF
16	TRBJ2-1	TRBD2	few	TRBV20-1	TGCAGTGCTAGAGTCCTAGCGGGAGATGCCGACAATGAGCAGTTCTTC	CSARVLAGDADNEQFF
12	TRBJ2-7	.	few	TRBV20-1	TGCAGTGCTCTTTTCGCCACCTACGAGCAGTACTTC	CSALFATYEQYF
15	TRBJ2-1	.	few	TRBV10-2	TGCGCCAGCAGTGAGTCGAGAAGGCTCGTGAATGAGCAGTTCTTC	CASSESRRLVNEQFF
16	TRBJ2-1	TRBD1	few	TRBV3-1	TGTGCCAGCAGCCCGAGAAGGACAGGCCGGGGCAATGAGCAGTTCTTC	CASSPRRTGRGNEQFF
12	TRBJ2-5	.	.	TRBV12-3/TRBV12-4	TGTGCCAGCACCCCCGGAGGAGAGACCCAGTACTTC	CASTPGGETQYF
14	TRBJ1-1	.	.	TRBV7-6	TGTGCCAGCAGCTTACAGGTACTAAACACTGAAGCTTTCTTT	CASSLQVLNTEAFF
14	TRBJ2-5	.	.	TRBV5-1	TGCGCCAGCAGCTTGTCAGGGGGGAGGAAGACCCAGTACTTC	CASSLSGGRKTQYF
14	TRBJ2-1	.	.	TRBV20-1	TGCAGTGCAGTGGGCGGGCGAGCCTACAATGAGCAGTTCTTC	CSAVGGRAYNEQFF
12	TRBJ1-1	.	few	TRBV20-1	TGCAGTGGCCAGGAGGGGGGCACTGAAGCTTTCTTT	CSGQEGGTEAFF
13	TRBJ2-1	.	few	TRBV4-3	TGCGCCAGCAGCCCCGGCGGACTATATGAGCAGTTCTTC	CASSPGGLYEQFF
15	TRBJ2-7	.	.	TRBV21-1	TGTGCCAGCAGCAACCTTACGGGAGGGTCGGTCGAGCAGTACTTC	CASSNLTGGSVEQYF
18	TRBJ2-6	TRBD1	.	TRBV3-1	TGTGCCAGCAGCCAACTCCGGGACAGGCTCTCTGGGGCCAACGTCCTGACTTTC	CASSQLRDRLSGANVLTF
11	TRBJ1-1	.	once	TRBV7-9	TGTGCCAGCAGCCCTGGGTATGAAGCTTTCTTT	CASSPGYEAFF
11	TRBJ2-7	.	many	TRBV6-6	TGTGCCAGCAGTTGGGGCTACGAGCAGTACTTC	CASSWGYEQYF
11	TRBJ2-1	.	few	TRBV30	TGTGCCTGGAGTGTACGGAGTGAGCAGTTCTTC	CAWSVRSEQFF
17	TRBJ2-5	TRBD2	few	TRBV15	TGTGCCACCAGCAGAGATCTGGTACTAGCGGGTCAAGAGACCCAGTACTTC	CATSRDLVLAGQETQYF
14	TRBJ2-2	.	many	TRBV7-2	TGTGCCAGCAGACAAGACAGTCAAGGCGGGGAGCTGTTTTTT	CASRQDSQGGELFF
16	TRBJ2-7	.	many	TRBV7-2	TGTGCCAGCAGCTTAGCGTCTGGCAACCTTTTTATGCGACAGTACTTC	CASSLASGNLFMRQYF
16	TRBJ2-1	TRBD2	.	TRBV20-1	TGCAGTGCTAGAGATCCCGGACTAGCGGAGATGACGGGGCAGTTCTTC	CSARDPGLAEMTGQFF
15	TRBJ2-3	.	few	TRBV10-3	TGTGCCATCAGTGAAAAGGCAGGGCAGACAGATACGCAGTATTTT	CAISEKAGQTDTQYF
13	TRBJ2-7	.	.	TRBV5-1	TGCGCCAGCAGCTTCGGGGCCCTCTACGAGCAGTACTTC	CASSFGALYEQYF
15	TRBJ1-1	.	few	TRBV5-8	TGTGCCAGCAATTGGGGGGGGGCCTTGAACACTGAAGCTTTCTTT	CASNWGGALNTEAFF
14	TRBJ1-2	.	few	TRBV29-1	TGCAGCGTAGCTCAGGATCTTACGTCCTATGGCTACACCTTC	CSVAQDLTSYGYTF
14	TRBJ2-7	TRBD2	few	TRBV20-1	TGCAGTCTAACTACTAGCGGGAGTAGTCACGAGCAGTACTTC	CSLTTSGSSHEQYF
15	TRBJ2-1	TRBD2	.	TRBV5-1	TGCGCCAGCAGCTTGGGCGGGAGCACGGATAATGAGCAGTTCTTC	CASSLGGSTDNEQFF
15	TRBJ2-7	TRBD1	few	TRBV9	TGTGCCAGCAGCGAGGGACAGGGGGGGACCATCGAGCAGTACTTC	CASSEGQGGTIEQYF
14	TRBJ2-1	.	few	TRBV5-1	TGCGCCAGCAGCTTTGAGACTACCAACAATGAGCAGTTCTTC	CASSFETTNNEQFF
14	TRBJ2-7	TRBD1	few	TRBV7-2	TGTGCCAGCAGCTTAGGCTACAGGGGTTACGAGCAGTACTTC	CASSLGYRGYEQYF
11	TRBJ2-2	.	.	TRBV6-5	TGTGCCAGCGCAAAAGGCGGGGAGCTGTTTTTT	CASAKGGELFF
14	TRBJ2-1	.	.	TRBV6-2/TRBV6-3	TGTGCCAGCAACCCCGACCTCGGCAGGAATGAGCAGTTCTTC	CASNPDLGRNEQFF
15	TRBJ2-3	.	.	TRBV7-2	TGTGCCAGCAGCTTAGGACTGCCTTCTACAGATACGCAGTATTTT	CASSLGLPSTDTQYF
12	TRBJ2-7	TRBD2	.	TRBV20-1	TGCAGTGCTCAGCGGGAGCAGCACGAGCAGTACTTC	CSAQREQHEQYF